The T cell receptor (beta chain) described here comes from a study of human T cells and chemical hapten exposure. Regarding the study as a whole: Expanded TCRs grouped into significantly more large CDR3 similarity clusters than controls produced. Alopecia affected the donors, so their immune response may differ from healthy people's.

This clonotype has at least ten counts. Its antigen is undetermined. The time point denotes: patch test 1, 2 weeks after DPC sensitization. Documented treatment: therapeutic diphenylcyclopropenone sensitization with weekly scalp DPC. Individual cDNA molecules (in the library) carried attached unique molecular identifiers. Original processing notes: With a range of about 20,000 to 690,600, the median per sample was 95,638 TCRs. TCRdb re-called the RACE reads with MiXCR, one entry per CDR3 protein. TCRdb's processing, not the study's, gives the V and J calls here. The profile shows fewer than 400,000 distinct CDR3 sequences, roughly 6.9% of them singletons. Unmatched junction bases numbered 4, after V lost 0 bases and J lost 2 bases. CDR3 length: 17 amino acids. Germline CDR1 and CDR2: MNHEY and SVGAGI.

Specimen: whole blood, collected in connection with sensitization to the hapten diphenylcyclopropenone (DPC). The chain is built from TRBV6-5 and TRBJ2-6; 7 nucleotides match TRBD1. The TCR sequence derives from a woman between 18 and 30 years old with alopecia areata. Some clones in this sample may be carry-over from other donors' samples. In DNA, the CDR3 is TGTGCCAGCAGTTACTCCTTACAGGGGACTGGGGCCAACGTCCTGACTTTC. Translated: CASSYSLQGTGANVLTF.